This TCR beta chain was sequenced for a study of cytomegalovirus exposure and HLA in healthy donors. The assay was immunoSEQ multiplex PCR, and TCRdb's table has in-frame clones only and misses some. Of tens of thousands of clones in the sample, around 95% are singletons; the top ten hold more than 0.65%. With 1 base clipped from V and 1 base from J, the junction kept 1 base outside the gene matches. CDR1 SQVTM and CDR2 ANQGSEA come from the germline V gene. The CDR3 spans 14 residues. This rearrangement joins TRBV29-1 to TRBJ1-2, with TRBD1 identical over 9 bases. Input material: PBMCs. The receptor was derived from a young woman in good health and CMV-seronegative. The CDR3 here is CSVEGDRVNYGYTF. CDR3 nucleotides: TGCAGCGTTGAAGGGGACAGGGTTAACTATGGCTACACCTTC.